The 5 T cell receptor beta chains below all came from one sample that was sequenced in a study of cytomegalovirus exposure and HLA in healthy donors. PCR involved 60 Vbeta and 13 Jbeta primers. Clones were read by immunoSEQ multiplex PCR, and TCRdb kept only the in-frame ones, dropping some. The table includes some 180,000 clones, 77% detected once. The sample taken for sequencing was PBMCs. The receptors were sampled from a man aged 18 to 29 in good health and CMV-seronegative.

The chain is built from TRBV7-9 and TRBJ1-2, with 8 bases aligning to TRBD1. Germline V gene data show CDR1 as SEHNR and CDR2 as FQNEAQ (reference sequence). V lost 6 bases to trimming and J lost 4 bases; unmatched junction nucleotides: 13. The CDR3 is 16 residues long. The CDR3 nucleotides read TGTGCCAGCAGTTTTTTTCAGGGGGCGCGGGTCTATGGCTACACCTTC. Amino acids: CASSFFQGARVYGYTF.

As DNA, the CDR3 is TGCAGCGTTGAGCCAGGGTCAGAGACCCAGTACTTC. Translated: CSVEPGSETQYF. The V call is TRBV29-1, the J call TRBJ2-5, with D possibly TRBD1 on 5 matching bases. The CDR3 loop spans 12 amino acids. The V gene lost 3 bases and the J gene lost 4 bases, with 9 bases spanning the gap. Germline CDR1 SQVTM, CDR2 ANQGSEA. The full variable domain, rest sourced from reference TRBV29-1 and TRBJ2-5, is SAVISQKPSRDICQRGTSLTIQCQVDSQVTMMFWYRQQPGQSLTLIATANQGSEATYESGFVIDKFPISRPNLTFSTLTVSNMSPEDSSIYLCSVEPGSETQYFGPGTRLLVL.

The chain carries TRBV30 and TRBJ2-7; possible D gene TRBD2, 5 bases. The ends were cut back, 2 bases at V and 3 bases at J, with 11 bases in the middle. The CDR3 has 13 amino acids. Germline assignment: CDR1 GTSNPN and CDR2 SVGIG (reference sequence). The CDR3 region is CAWSWTLGYEQYF. The CDR3 DNA is TGTGCCTGGAGTTGGACTCTTGGCTACGAGCAGTACTTC.

This rearrangement joins TRBV15 to TRBJ1-5; the match to TRBD1 covers 7 bases. CDR3 size: 17 residues. Germline V lookup: CDR1 LNHNV, CDR2 YYDKDF (reference sequence). V gave up 3 bases and J gave up 3 bases; unmatched junction bases: 11. In DNA, the CDR3 is TGTGCCACCAGCAGCCAGGGGGGCGGGATTTCCAATCAGCCCCAGCATTTT. Protein sequence: CATSSQGGGISNQPQHF.

The J gene is TRBJ2-2, the V gene TRBV11-2; D not resolved. V shed 1 base and J shed 0 bases, with 6 bases lying between them. Germline-derived CDR1 and CDR2 are SGHAT and FQNNGV. This CDR3 region has 15 residues. This CDR3 reads CASSLGLANTGELFF. In DNA, the CDR3 is TGTGCCAGCAGCTTAGGACTGGCGAACACCGGGGAGCTGTTTTTT.